These 18 T cell receptor beta chains were sequenced from one sample in a study of shared clonotypes between healthy human individuals. Clones were sequenced by immunoSEQ multiplex PCR, and TCRdb holds only the in-frame ones, with some missing. The table has about 2 million clones, just under 95% seen once. Positively selected for CCR7, the CD45RO-negative cells used as naive CD8 cells excluded terminally differentiated effector memory CD45RA+ cells. Sequences were obtained from naive CD8+ T cells sorted from blood. All receptors come from a man between 18 and 29 years old in good health.

This chain links TRBV6-1 with TRBJ1-5; D is undetermined. CDR1 is MNHNS and CDR2 is SASEGT in the germline V gene. CDR3 length equals 14 residues. V lost 6 bases and J 2 bases, leaving 11 bases between the germline ends. CDR3 DNA: TGTGCCAGCAGGGAGGGATGGGGCAATCAGCCCCAGCATTTT. It translates to CASREGWGNQPQHF.

In this sample, this clone turned up once. The chain combines TRBV7-9 with TRBJ2-1, with 7 bases identical to TRBD2. This CDR3 has 16 residues. Germline V lookup: CDR1 SEHNR, CDR2 FQNEAQ (reference sequence). The V and J ends lost 2 bases and 4 bases, in that order; junction bases with no gene match: 8. The CDR3 DNA reads as TGTGCCAGCAGCTTAAGGTCGGCGGGGGATTACAATGAGCAGTTCTTC. The encoded protein is CASSLRSAGDYNEQFF.

A note on this clone: Other nucleotide sequences from this sample produce the same CDR3. V and J are TRBV2 and TRBJ2-5, with TRBD2 matching 15 bases. Germline CDR1 and CDR2: SNHLY and FYNNEI. The CDR3 covers 15 residues. V was clipped by 6 bases and J by 5 bases; unmatched bases: 4. CDR3 nucleotide sequence: TGTGCCAGCAGCGGACTAGCGGGGGGGCAGGAGACCCAGTACTTC. Its protein is CASSGLAGGQETQYF.

In DNA, the CDR3 is TGTGCCAGCAGTTTAGAGTCGGAGAATACTGAAGCTTTCTTT. Protein product: CASSLESENTEAFF. The J gene is TRBJ1-1, the V gene TRBV27; D not resolved. Germline CDR1 MNHEY, CDR2 SMNVEV (reference sequence). V lost 2 bases to trimming and J lost 5 bases, with 12 bases between them. This CDR3 is 14 amino acids long.

This chain uses TRBV7-6 with TRBJ2-1; no clear D gene. V lost 5 bases to trimming and J lost 2 bases, with 16 bases between them. The CDR3 runs to 16 residues. Per germline, CDR1 SGHVS and CDR2 FNYEAQ. The CDR3 is CASSLTVGPTYNEQFF. The CDR3 region has the DNA TGTGCCAGCAGCCTTACAGTCGGCCCTACCTACAATGAGCAGTTCTTC.

A single count supports this clone. This chain joins TRBV27 and TRBJ1-5; maybe TRBD1 (6 bases). CDR1 is MNHEY and CDR2 is SMNVEV in the germline V gene (reference sequence). V lost 9 bases and J lost 5, with 17 bases in between. The CDR3 has 14 amino acids. The CDR3 nucleotides are TGTGCCAGTTCCAGCCAGGGGCACTATCAGCCCCAGCATTTT. It encodes CASSSQGHYQPQHF.

The V and J genes are TRBV10-3 and TRBJ1-1; 8 bases fit TRBD1. The CDR3 spans 13 residues. Germline V gene sequence: CDR1 ENHRY, CDR2 SYGVKD. Losses at the gene ends were 6 bases for V and 4 bases for J; bases not matched to a gene: 4. Here the CDR3 DNA reads TGTGCCATCAGCTTAGACAGGGGCACTGAAGCTTTCTTT. It codes for CAISLDRGTEAFF.

This sequence joins TRBV9 and TRBJ1-2; unclear D gene. Trimming pared 0 bases from V and 3 bases from J, leaving 9 bases between. Per germline, CDR1 SGDLS and CDR2 YYNGEE. The CDR3 runs to 14 residues. As DNA, the CDR3 is TGTGCCAGCAGCGTAGGGCAGAACTACTATGGCTACACCTTC. Its protein product is CASSVGQNYYGYTF.

The rearrangement joins TRBV11-3 to TRBJ2-1; D tentatively reads TRBD1 or TRBD2 (6 bases each). The CDR3 has 17 residues. Germline assignment: CDR1 SGHNT and CDR2 YENEEA. The V and J ends lost 0 bases and 10 bases respectively, with 22 bases between them. CDR3 sequence: CASSLDPAYTGAGEQFF. As DNA, the CDR3 is TGTGCCAGCAGCTTAGATCCGGCGTACACGGGGGCAGGGGAGCAGTTCTTC.

The V call is TRBV9, the J call TRBJ2-7, with D maybe TRBD1 (6 bases). In germline, CDR1 is SGDLS, CDR2 YYNGEE. Trimming removed 3 bases from V and 6 bases from J, with 16 bases in between. This CDR3 has 14 residues. The CDR3 loop is CASSAALVGGEQYF. In DNA form, the CDR3 reads TGTGCCAGCAGCGCGGCCTTGGTAGGGGGCGAGCAGTACTTC.

CDR3 sequence: CASSLPGTPYEQYF. In DNA form, the CDR3 reads TGTGCCAGTAGCCTCCCGGGGACACCATACGAGCAGTACTTC. The chain has TRBV19 and TRBJ2-7; D may be TRBD1 (6 bases). CDR1 is LNHDA, CDR2 SQIVND, per germline (reference sequence). The CDR3 is made up of 14 amino acids. V was trimmed by 6 bases and J by 4 bases, leaving 16 bases between them.

The sample holds a few counts of this clone. The J gene is TRBJ1-1, the V gene TRBV19; no firm D call. Looked up from germline, CDR1 is LNHDA and CDR2 is SQIVND (reference sequence). The V and J ends lost 0 bases and 0 bases respectively, with 14 bases between them. This CDR3 comprises 17 residues. CDR3 residues: CASSIDPEALMNTEAFF. CDR3 in DNA: TGTGCCAGTAGTATAGATCCCGAGGCCTTAATGAACACTGAAGCTTTCTTT.

This chain connects TRBV10-3 to TRBJ1-4; 8 bases line up with TRBD1. V lost 2 bases, J lost 0 bases, and 2 bases stayed unmatched. This CDR3 is built from 16 residues. The germline CDR1 and CDR2 sequences are ENHRY and SYGVKD. CDR3: CAISEGQGTTNEKLFF. DNA for the CDR3: TGTGCCATCAGTGAGGGACAGGGAACAACTAATGAAAAACTGTTTTTT.

This chain uses TRBV7-9 with TRBJ2-7; D remains ambiguous. The CDR3 is 14 amino acids. Looked up from germline, CDR1 is SEHNR and CDR2 is FQNEAQ (reference sequence). Trimming removed 0 bases at V and 4 bases at J, with 10 bases between. CDR3 sequence: CASSLATSWYEQYF. The CDR3 nucleotides read TGTGCCAGCAGCTTAGCCACCAGTTGGTACGAGCAGTACTTC. Full variable domain (missing parts from reference TRBV7-9 and TRBJ2-7): DTGVSQNPRHKITKRGQNVTFRCDPISEHNRLYWYRQTLGQGPEFLTYFQNEAQLEKSRLLSDRFSAERPKGSFSTLEIQRTEQGDSAMYLCASSLATSWYEQYFGPGTRLTVT.

The CDR3 loop is CASSYRLVAGTSGDQETQYF. CDR3 coding DNA: TGTGCCAGCAGCTACCGACTCGTGGCTGGGACTAGCGGGGACCAAGAGACCCAGTACTTC. V is TRBV7-8 and J is TRBJ2-5; TRBD2 aligns across 13 bases. Unmatched junction bases numbered 14, after V lost 4 bases and J lost 0 bases. The CDR3 sequence is 20 residues long. CDR1 and CDR2 from the germline V gene are SGHVS and FQNEAQ.

This clone has just one count. The rearrangement links TRBV5-4 to TRBJ2-7; D could derive from TRBD1 or TRBD2 (5 bases each). The CDR3 spans 15 residues. In germline, CDR1 is SGHNT, CDR2 YYREEE (reference sequence). Between the trimmed V and J ends, which lost 1 base and 2 bases, there was a span of 13 bases. Here the CDR3 reads CASSLQVGTTYEQYF. CDR3 bases: TGTGCCAGCAGCTTGCAGGTCGGGACCACCTACGAGCAGTACTTC.

This chain connects TRBV13 to TRBJ2-3; 8 bases are a match to TRBD2. After removal of 8 bases from V and 4 bases from J, the junction contained 20 bases not matched to a gene. Germline assignment: CDR1 PRHDT and CDR2 FYEKMQ (reference sequence). This CDR3 spans 18 amino acids. CDR3 in DNA: TGTGCCAGCTCCACCACTAGCGGCCAAGACCTTGCGCCAGATACGCAGTATTTT. Its protein product is CASSTTSGQDLAPDTQYF.

Worth noting for this clone: Within the sample, other DNA sequences also encode this same CDR3. The V gene is TRBV5-6, the J gene TRBJ2-7; possibly TRBD2 for D (6 bases). The germline V and J ends were trimmed by 1 base and 4 bases, with 6 bases remaining between them. Germline V gives CDR1 SGHDT, CDR2 YYEEEE. The CDR3 runs 12 residues. CDR3 in DNA: TGTGCCAGCAGCTTGCGGGGGTACGAGCAGTACTTC. This gives the protein CASSLRGYEQYF.